Listed here are 14 T cell receptor beta chains from one sample, sequenced in a study of T-cell reconstitution after alpha-beta-depleted transplantation in children. Preparation of the TCRbeta library was carried out with unique molecular identifiers. TCRdb re-analysed the PCR reads in MiXCR, keeping a single row per CDR3 protein. The sample has roughly 420,000 distinct CDR3 sequences; around 15% are singletons. The sequenced sample was PBMCs, mostly from graft donor cells, obtained 360 days after TCRalphabeta/CD19-depleted stem cell transplant. These receptors were obtained from a boy under two years old who had a stem cell transplant for Wiskott-Aldrich syndrome, so the T cells may come from the graft donor.

The chain recombines TRBV6-2 or TRBV6-3 with TRBJ2-3, with a weak D call TRBD2 (5 bases). V was shortened by 5 bases and J by 1 base, with 19 bases between the two germline ends. CDR3 size: 17 residues. Germline V gives CDR1 MNHEY, CDR2 SVGEGT. The CDR3 loop reads CASSTERHGRGTDTQYF. The CDR3 region has the DNA TGTGCCAGCAGTACGGAGAGGCATGGGCGGGGCACAGATACGCAGTATTTT.

This clonotype has just a few counts. The chain uses TRBV2 and TRBJ2-7; 7 bases are a match to TRBD1. There are 17 residues in the CDR3. CDR1 and CDR2 (germline): SNHLY, FYNNEI. Trimming cost V 0 bases and J 3 bases; bases outside gene matches: 11. The CDR3 protein is CASSEAPDRVSRYEQYF. The DNA for the CDR3 is TGTGCCAGCAGTGAAGCCCCCGACAGGGTCAGCCGCTACGAGCAGTACTTC.

This clonotype has more than one count but fewer than ten. The J gene is TRBJ1-2, the V gene TRBV4-3, with TRBD1 identical over 7 bases. Germline CDR1 LGHNA, CDR2 YSLEER. With 0 bases clipped from V and 5 bases from J, the junction kept 6 bases outside the gene matches. This CDR3 comprises 15 residues. The CDR3 protein is CASSQDPGGIYGYTF. The CDR3 DNA reads as TGCGCCAGCAGCCAAGATCCAGGGGGGATTTATGGCTACACCTTC.

This sequence joins TRBV20-1 and TRBJ2-7; D perhaps matches TRBD1 (7 bases). The CDR3 runs 15 residues. Per the germline V gene, CDR1 is DFQATT and CDR2 is SNEGSKA (reference sequence). V gave up 1 base and J gave up 0 bases, with 13 bases separating them. The CDR3 protein is CSARGTGGDSYEQYF. In DNA form, the CDR3 reads TGCAGTGCTAGAGGGACAGGCGGGGACTCCTACGAGCAGTACTTC.

This clonotype has a count of ten or more. This chain uses TRBV20-1 with TRBJ2-7, with D tentatively TRBD1 (6 bases). The CDR3 is made up of 15 amino acids. Germline loops: CDR1 DFQATT, CDR2 SNEGSKA (reference sequence). The V gene lost 2 bases and the J gene lost 0 bases, with 14 bases spanning the gap. CDR3 protein: CSARRDRPFSYEQYF. DNA for the CDR3: TGCAGTGCTAGAAGAGACAGGCCGTTCTCCTACGAGCAGTACTTC.

The chain is built from TRBV5-5 and TRBJ1-1, with unresolved D. The CDR3 extends over 16 amino acids. With 6 bases removed from V and 1 base from J, the gap between germline ends came to 19 bases. CDR1 is SGHKS and CDR2 is YYEKEE in the germline V gene (reference sequence). The CDR3 spells CASNPGGPLGNTEAFF. CDR3 DNA: TGTGCCAGCAACCCCGGCGGGCCATTAGGGAACACTGAAGCTTTCTTT.

V gene TRBV11-3 combines with J gene TRBJ2-1, with a tentative D call TRBD1 (6 bases). Germline loops: CDR1 SGHNT, CDR2 YENEEA. The CDR3 has 12 residues. V lost 0 bases to trimming and J lost 15 bases, with 12 bases between them. The CDR3 loop is CASSLDAGATFF. CDR3 nucleotides: TGTGCCAGCAGCTTAGATGCAGGGGCGACGTTCTTC. Using reference TRBV11-3 and TRBJ2-1 for the parts outside the CDR3, the full variable domain is EAGVVQSPRYKIIEKKQPVAFWCNPISGHNTLYWYLQNLGQGPELLIRYENEEAVDDSQLPKDRFSAERLKGVDSTLKIQPAELGDSAVYLCASSLDAGATFFGPGTRLTVL.

This clonotype showed up many times. The chain employs TRBV29-1 and TRBJ2-1; D may be TRBD2 (5 bases). V dropped 5 bases and J dropped 4 bases, with 9 bases sitting between them. The CDR3 totals 12 residues. In germline, CDR1 is SQVTM, CDR2 ANQGSEA. The CDR3 is CSVLGDYNEQFF. Written as DNA, the CDR3 is TGCAGCGTTCTCGGGGATTACAATGAGCAGTTCTTC.

In this sample, this clonotype turned up a few times. V gene TRBV6-1 combines with J gene TRBJ2-5; TRBD2 is a possible D gene (5 bases). The ends were cut back, 6 bases at V and 3 bases at J, with 11 bases in the middle. The CDR3 contains 13 residues. Germline lookup yields CDR1 MNHNS and CDR2 SASEGT. Here the CDR3 reads CASRQPGKETQYF. As DNA, the CDR3 is TGTGCCAGCAGACAGCCGGGGAAAGAGACCCAGTACTTC.

The chain couples TRBV20-1 to TRBJ2-1; 7 bases agree with TRBD1. V shed 4 bases and J 13 bases; nucleotides not matched to a gene: 19. Germline V gene lookup returns CDR1 DFQATT and CDR2 SNEGSKA (reference sequence). CDR3 length equals 15 residues. CDR3 region: CSAMGLQQRGPFQFF. In DNA form, the CDR3 reads TGCAGTGCTATGGGCCTTCAACAGAGGGGGCCCTTCCAGTTCTTC.

This clonotype was picked up a small number of times. This chain uses TRBV28 with TRBJ2-1, with TRBD2 matching 9 bases. With 2 bases clipped from V and 8 bases from J, the junction kept 13 bases outside the gene matches. In germline, CDR1 is MDHEN, CDR2 SYDVKM. The CDR3 is 17 residues long. The CDR3 region has the DNA TGTGCCAGCAGTTTAGCGGGGGGGATGGTTTCTGCAGATGAGCAGTTCTTC. Its protein product is CASSLAGGMVSADEQFF.

This clonotype came up a few times. This rearrangement joins TRBV29-1 to TRBJ1-2; D is possibly TRBD1 (5 bases). In germline, CDR1 is SQVTM, CDR2 ANQGSEA. V was trimmed by 6 bases and J by 4 bases, leaving 18 bases between them. The CDR3 length is 14 residues. CDR3 amino acids: CSVEPPGQSYGYTF. The CDR3 DNA reads TGCAGCGTCGAACCTCCAGGGCAGAGCTATGGCTACACCTTC.

This chain links TRBV16 with TRBJ2-6, with D perhaps matching TRBD1 (5 bases). The V gene's germline CDR1 is KGHSY and CDR2 FQNENV. V dropped 4 bases and J dropped 0 bases, with 10 bases sitting between them. The CDR3 has 16 amino acids. The CDR3 spells CASSPQDISGANVLTF. The DNA of the CDR3 is TGTGCCAGCAGCCCCCAGGACATCTCTGGGGCCAACGTCCTGACTTTC.

The chain combines TRBV3-1 with TRBJ2-1; TRBD1 aligns across 10 bases. This CDR3 has 14 residues. V dropped 4 bases and J dropped 6; count of bases not matched to a gene: 3. Germline-derived CDR1 and CDR2 are LGHDT and YNNKEL (reference sequence). Here the CDR3 reads CASSRWTGGNEQFF. In DNA, the CDR3 is TGTGCCAGCAGCCGATGGACAGGGGGCAATGAGCAGTTCTTC.